Presented here are 9 T cell receptor beta chains from one specimen sequenced in a study of CD8 T cells in Susac syndrome. When the RNA was reverse transcribed, random hexamers were used with an input of about 0.45 to 1 ug. TCRdb processed the immunoSEQ multiplex PCR reads anew with MiXCR; each CDR3 protein has one entry. The sample carries around 130,000 distinct CDR3 sequences, around nine tenths recorded once. Sequences were obtained from CD8+ T cells from PBMCs. The receptors here all came from a human donor with multiple sclerosis.

The rearrangement uses TRBV14 and TRBJ2-1; D is undetermined. Germline CDR1 SGHDN, CDR2 FVKESK. V gave up 3 bases and J gave up 8 bases, with 11 bases separating them. There are 13 residues in the CDR3. The CDR3 DNA follows: TGTGCCAGCAGCCAGGAATACTCAGATGAGCAGTTCTTC. Translating gives CASSQEYSDEQFF. Based on the CDR3 plus reference TRBV14 and TRBJ2-1, the full variable domain is EAGVTQFPSHSVIEKGQTVTLRCDPISGHDNLYWYRRVMGKEIKFLLHFVKESKQDESGMPNNRFLAERTGGTYSTLKVQPAELEDSGVYFCASSQEYSDEQFFGPGTRLTVL.

The chain links TRBV27 to TRBJ1-2, with TRBD1 identical over 7 bases. The CDR3 contains 12 residues. J gave up 7 bases and V 5 bases, and 4 bases lay outside the gene matches. Germline values: CDR1 MNHEY, CDR2 SMNVEV (reference sequence). The CDR3 nucleotides are TGTGCCAGCAGTACCACAGGGGTTGGCTACACCTTC. Its translation: CASSTTGVGYTF.

The gene calls are TRBV7-2 and TRBJ2-7, with D tentatively TRBD1 or TRBD2 (6 bases each). CDR1 and CDR2 from the germline V gene are SGHTA and FQGNSA. The CDR3 is made up of 18 amino acids. V gave up 1 base and J gave up 3 bases, with 22 bases separating them. The CDR3 coding sequence is TGTGCCAGCAGCTTAGAAAGGGGGAGGCAGGGGCCAAACTACGAGCAGTACTTC. As protein: CASSLERGRQGPNYEQYF.

This chain connects TRBV5-6 to TRBJ1-4, with D uncertain. The germline V and J ends were trimmed by 0 bases and 7 bases, with 7 bases remaining between them. In germline, CDR1 is SGHDT, CDR2 YYEEEE. The CDR3 sequence is 13 residues long. The CDR3 sequence: CASSLAGGEKLFF. CDR3 nucleotides: TGTGCCAGCAGCTTGGCCGGAGGTGAAAAACTGTTTTTT.

The V and J genes are TRBV20-1 and TRBJ2-5; 7 bases are a match to TRBD2. CDR3 length equals 11 residues. CDR1 is DFQATT and CDR2 is SNEGSKA in the germline V gene (reference sequence). V trimming: 8 bases; J trimming: 5 bases; junction bases outside the gene matches: 5. The CDR3 spells CSLPGGETQYF. The CDR3 bases are TGCAGTCTCCCCGGGGGGGAGACCCAGTACTTC.

The chain has TRBV7-9 and TRBJ1-1; D gene unclear. In germline, CDR1 is SEHNR, CDR2 FQNEAQ (reference sequence). This CDR3 is built from 12 residues. V was cut by 1 base and J by 7 bases, with 7 bases left in between. CDR3 bases: TGTGCCAGCAGCTTAGATTTCGGTGAAGCTTTCTTT. This gives the protein CASSLDFGEAFF.

The V call is TRBV9, the J call TRBJ2-7; 8 nucleotides align to TRBD2. V lost 3 bases to trimming and J lost 3 bases; unmatched junction nucleotides: 11. The CDR3 loop spans 16 amino acids. Per the germline V gene, CDR1 is SGDLS and CDR2 is YYNGEE. The DNA of the CDR3 is TGTGCCAGCAGCGCCGGGGGGGCCGCGGGAGTCTACGAGCAGTACTTC. Amino acids: CASSAGGAAGVYEQYF.

The V gene is TRBV3-1, the J gene TRBJ2-7, with D tentatively TRBD2 (6 bases). Germline-derived CDR1 and CDR2 are LGHDT and YNNKEL (reference sequence). The CDR3 spans 14 residues. V lost 5 bases, J lost 5 bases, and 16 bases lay in between. The CDR3 is CASSDRDSFDEQYF. The CDR3 DNA follows: TGTGCCAGCAGCGATCGGGACTCTTTCGACGAGCAGTACTTC.

This clonotype was seen a single time. CDR3 coding DNA: TGTGCCAGCAGATTAGCGGGAGGAGATGAGCAGTTCTTC. As protein: CASRLAGGDEQFF. The V call is TRBV27, the J call TRBJ2-1; TRBD2 matches 10 bases. This CDR3 has 13 residues. With V trimmed by 6 bases and J by 8 bases, 4 bases remained unmatched. Per germline, CDR1 MNHEY and CDR2 SMNVEV (reference sequence).